This T cell receptor (beta chain) was identified during a study of blood T cell repertoires in COVID-19. CDR3 size: 12 residues. V was clipped by 1 base and J by 6 bases, with 5 bases between them. Germline CDR1 SEHNR, CDR2 FQNEAQ (reference sequence). Measured with immunoSEQ multiplex PCR; TCRdb has only the in-frame clones, and not every one. Among over 130,000 clones listed, about three quarters were seen once. Sequences were obtained from PBMCs or T cells enriched from blood (not recorded which). The TCR originated in a woman in her forties or fifties who had recovered from COVID-19. The chain uses TRBV7-9 and TRBJ2-3; D is unclear. CDR3 sequence reads: CASSLGADTQYF. The CDR3 bases are TGTGCCAGCAGCTTAGGCGCCGATACGCAGTATTTT.